This TCR beta chain was recovered during a study of T-cell reconstitution after alpha-beta-depleted transplantation in children. This clonotype came up a few times. Antigen unknown. The TCRbeta library incorporated unique molecular identifiers. TCRdb ran MiXCR on the PCR reads and lists one entry per CDR3 protein. This sample yields a few hundred thousand distinct CDR3 sequences, of which about a quarter are seen a single time; about 35% belongs to the top ten. After removal of 3 bases from V and 4 bases from J, the junction contained 6 bases not matched to a gene. Germline CDR1 reads LGHNA; CDR2 reads YNFKEQ. This CDR3 region has 16 residues. Study observations and caveats: Several patients had high TCRbeta diversity at day 60; it came from surviving recipient T cells and thymic progenitors. Reportedly, roughly two months post-transplant, alpha-beta T cells arose from several hundred expanded graft clones. T-cell counts and diversity at one year following transplant were attributed mainly to newly produced T cells.

The specimen was PBMCs, collected before TCRalphabeta/CD19-depleted stem cell transplant. The receptor's source is a boy under two years old with Wiskott-Aldrich syndrome, due to receive a stem cell transplant. The gene calls are TRBV4-2 and TRBJ2-3; 11 bases fit TRBD2. CDR3 loop: CASSHATSGTADTQYF. The CDR3 DNA reads as TGTGCCAGCAGCCACGCGACTAGCGGGACCGCAGATACGCAGTATTTT.